Listed below are T cell receptor beta chains from one sample, sequenced in a study of CD8 T cells in ankylosing spondylitis. TCRdb used MiXCR to reprocess the 5' RACE reads, holding one entry per CDR3 protein. In the table there are some 240,000 distinct CDR3 sequences, about 24% of which are singletons. The sequencing sample was made of blood, either unsorted or a sorted T cell fraction (not recorded which). These receptors all stem from a male donor with ankylosing spondylitis or in good health (not recorded which). CDR3s include the opening cysteine and the closing phenylalanine or tryptophan. A D gene is named only where the DNA matches it firmly. Size tells how often a clone was seen (once, few, many) or the class of an expanded clone, and some rows leave it out.

TRBJ2-5	-	many	TRBV11-2	CASRPGASRETQYF	TGTGCCAGCCGCCCAGGGGCCTCCAGGGAGACCCAGTACTTC
TRBJ2-1	-	-	TRBV11-2	CASSLRLLTTPYNEQFF	TGTGCCAGCAGCTTAAGGTTGCTAACAACGCCTTACAATGAGCAGTTCTTC
TRBJ1-1	TRBD1	many	TRBV10-3	CAIRRQGGLTEAFF	TGTGCCATCAGACGACAGGGCGGGCTCACTGAAGCTTTCTTT
TRBJ2-3	TRBD1	-	TRBV7-3	CASSLGQTRPDTQYF	TGTGCCAGCAGCCTGGGACAGACCCGACCAGATACGCAGTATTTT
TRBJ1-1	-	many	TRBV6-6	CASSDRQAAFF	TGTGCCAGCAGTGACAGACAGGCAGCTTTCTTT
TRBJ2-7	-	-	TRBV12-3/TRBV12-4	CASSLASEQYF	TGTGCCAGCAGTTTAGCCAGCGAGCAGTACTTC
TRBJ2-7	-	-	TRBV24-1	CATSDFNWALLGEQYF	TGTGCCACCAGTGATTTTAATTGGGCCCTTTTGGGCGAGCAGTACTTC
TRBJ2-3	-	-	TRBV10-2	CASSESLSLDTQYF	TGCGCCAGCAGTGAGTCCCTTTCACTGGATACGCAGTATTTT
TRBJ2-7	TRBD2	many	TRBV9	CASSVEASGGLYEQYF	TGTGCCAGCAGCGTAGAGGCTAGCGGGGGACTCTACGAGCAGTACTTC
TRBJ2-1	-	-	TRBV12-3/TRBV12-4	CASSLGGIGYNEQFF	TGTGCCAGCAGTTTAGGGGGGATAGGCTACAATGAGCAGTTCTTC
TRBJ2-1	-	-	TRBV10-3	CATRDNNEQFF	TGTGCCACCCGGGACAACAATGAGCAGTTCTTC
TRBJ2-3	TRBD2	many	TRBV20-1	CSARDQQKRGASTDTQYF	TGCAGTGCTAGAGATCAACAGAAGCGGGGGGCTAGCACAGATACGCAGTATTTT
TRBJ2-7	-	-	TRBV5-5	CASSLAGTNEQYF	TGTGCCAGCAGCTTGGCAGGGACGAACGAGCAGTACTTC
TRBJ2-3	-	many	TRBV20-1	CSAREGARSDTQYF	TGCAGTGCTAGAGAGGGAGCCCGGTCAGATACGCAGTATTTT
TRBJ2-7	-	many	TRBV20-1	CSARRDGTSSYEQYF	TGCAGTGCTAGAAGGGATGGCACGAGCTCCTACGAGCAGTACTTC
TRBJ2-1	TRBD2	-	TRBV10-3	CAISGASGGAGEQFF	TGTGCCATCAGTGGGGCTAGCGGGGGGGCCGGCGAGCAGTTCTTC
TRBJ2-3	-	-	TRBV20-1	CSARLARSTDTQFF	TGCAGTGCTAGACTAGCGCGAAGCACAGATACGCAGTTTTTT
TRBJ1-2	-	many	TRBV5-1	CASSLVGMSGYTF	TGCGCCAGCAGCTTGGTTGGTATGAGTGGCTACACCTTC
TRBJ2-3	-	many	TRBV24-1	CATSGPKQDTQYF	TGTGCCACCAGTGGTCCCAAGCAAGATACGCAGTATTTT
TRBJ1-5	TRBD1	many	TRBV20-1	CSASGQGNQPQHF	TGCAGTGCTAGCGGACAGGGGAATCAGCCCCAGCATTTT